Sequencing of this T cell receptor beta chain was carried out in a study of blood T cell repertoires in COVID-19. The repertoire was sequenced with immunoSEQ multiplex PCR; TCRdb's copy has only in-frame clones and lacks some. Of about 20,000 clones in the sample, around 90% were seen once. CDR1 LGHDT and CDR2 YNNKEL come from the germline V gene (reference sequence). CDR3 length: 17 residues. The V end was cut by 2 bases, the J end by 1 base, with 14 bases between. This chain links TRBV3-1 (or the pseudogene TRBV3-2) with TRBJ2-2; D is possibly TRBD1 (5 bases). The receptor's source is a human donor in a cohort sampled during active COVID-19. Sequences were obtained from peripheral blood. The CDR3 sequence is CASSQRGYRKNTGELFF. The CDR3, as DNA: TGTGCCAGCAGCCAAAGAGGATACAGGAAGAACACCGGGGAGCTGTTTTTT.